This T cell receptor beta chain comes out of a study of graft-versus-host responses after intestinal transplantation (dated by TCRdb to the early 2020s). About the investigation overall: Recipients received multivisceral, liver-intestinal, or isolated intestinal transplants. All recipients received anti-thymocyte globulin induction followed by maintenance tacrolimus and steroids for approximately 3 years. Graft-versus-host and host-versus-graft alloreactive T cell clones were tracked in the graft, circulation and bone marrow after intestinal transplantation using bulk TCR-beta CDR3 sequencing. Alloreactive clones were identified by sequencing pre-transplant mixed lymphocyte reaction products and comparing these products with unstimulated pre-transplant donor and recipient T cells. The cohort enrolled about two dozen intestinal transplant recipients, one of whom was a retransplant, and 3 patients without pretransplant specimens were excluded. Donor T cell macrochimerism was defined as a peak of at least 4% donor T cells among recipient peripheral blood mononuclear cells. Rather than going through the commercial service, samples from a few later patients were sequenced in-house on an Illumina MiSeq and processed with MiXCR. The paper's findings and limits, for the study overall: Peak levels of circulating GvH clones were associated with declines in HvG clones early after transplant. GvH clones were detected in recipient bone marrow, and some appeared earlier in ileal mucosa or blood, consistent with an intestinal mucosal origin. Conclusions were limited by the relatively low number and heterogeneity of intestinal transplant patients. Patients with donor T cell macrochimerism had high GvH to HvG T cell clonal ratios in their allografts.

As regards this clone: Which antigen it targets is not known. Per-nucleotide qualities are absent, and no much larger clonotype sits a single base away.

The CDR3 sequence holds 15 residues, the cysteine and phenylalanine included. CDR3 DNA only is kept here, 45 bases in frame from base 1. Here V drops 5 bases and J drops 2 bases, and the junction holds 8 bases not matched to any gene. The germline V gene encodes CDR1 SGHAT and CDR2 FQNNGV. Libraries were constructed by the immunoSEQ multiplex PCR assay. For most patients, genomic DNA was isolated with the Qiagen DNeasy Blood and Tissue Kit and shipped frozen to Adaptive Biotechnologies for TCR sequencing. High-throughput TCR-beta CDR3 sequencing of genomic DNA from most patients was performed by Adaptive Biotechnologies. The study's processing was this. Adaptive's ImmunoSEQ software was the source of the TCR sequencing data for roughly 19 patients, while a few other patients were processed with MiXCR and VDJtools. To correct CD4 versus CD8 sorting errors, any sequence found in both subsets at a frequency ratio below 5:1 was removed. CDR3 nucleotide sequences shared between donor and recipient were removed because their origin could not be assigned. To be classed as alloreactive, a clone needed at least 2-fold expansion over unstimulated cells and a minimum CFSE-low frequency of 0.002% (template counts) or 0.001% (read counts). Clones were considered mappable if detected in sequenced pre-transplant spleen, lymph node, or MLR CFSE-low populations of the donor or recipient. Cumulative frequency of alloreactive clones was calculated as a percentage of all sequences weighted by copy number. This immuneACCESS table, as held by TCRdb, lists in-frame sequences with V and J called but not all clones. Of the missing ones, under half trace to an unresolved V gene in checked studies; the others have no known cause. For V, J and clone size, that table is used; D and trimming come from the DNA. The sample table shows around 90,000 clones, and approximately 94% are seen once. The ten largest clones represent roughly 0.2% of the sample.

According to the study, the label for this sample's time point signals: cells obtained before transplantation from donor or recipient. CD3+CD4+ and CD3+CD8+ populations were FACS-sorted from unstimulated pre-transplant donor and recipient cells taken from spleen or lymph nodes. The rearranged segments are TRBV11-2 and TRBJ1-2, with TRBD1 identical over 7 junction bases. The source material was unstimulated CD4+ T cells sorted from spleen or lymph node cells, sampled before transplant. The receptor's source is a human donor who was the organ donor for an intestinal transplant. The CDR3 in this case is CASSLPGTANYGYTF. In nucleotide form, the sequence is TGTGCCAGCAGCCTTCCCGGGACAGCCAACTATGGCTACACCTTC. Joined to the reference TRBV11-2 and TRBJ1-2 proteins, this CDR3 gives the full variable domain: EAGVAQSPRYKIIEKRQSVAFWCNPISGHATLYWYQQILGQGPKLLIQFQNNGVVDDSQLPKDRFSAERLKGVDSTLKIQPAKLEDSAVYLCASSLPGTANYGYTFGSGTRLTVV.